This TCR beta chain was identified during a study of T-cell reconstitution after alpha-beta-depleted transplantation in children. The germline V gene encodes CDR1 KGHSH and CDR2 LQKENI. CDR3 length: 14 amino acids. Between the trimmed V and J ends, which lost 0 bases and 6 bases, there was a span of 10 bases. To note about this clonotype: Its antigen is not known.

Unique molecular identifiers were incorporated when the TCRbeta library was constructed. TCRdb used MiXCR to reprocess the PCR reads, holding one entry per CDR3 protein. The repertoire consists of 95,000 to 120,000 distinct CDR3 sequences, with approximately 6% occurring once and the leading ten covering roughly 24%. The study's findings and limits: A year had passed since transplant, and T-cell counts and diversity by then came mostly from newly produced T cells. There were reportedly several hundred expanded graft clones from which alpha-beta T cells came about two months after transplant.

The sample consisted of PBMCs, mostly from graft donor cells, taken 360 days after TCRalphabeta/CD19-depleted stem cell transplant. The clonotype was recovered from a male patient aged 2-10 years who had a stem cell transplant for acute lymphoblastic leukemia, so the T cells may come from the graft donor. V usage is TRBV18 and J usage is TRBJ2-3; the D gene is possibly TRBD2 (5 bases). In nucleotides, the CDR3 is TGTGCCAGCTCACCACCTAGCGTCCGGGATACGCAGTATTTT. This encodes CASSPPSVRDTQYF.